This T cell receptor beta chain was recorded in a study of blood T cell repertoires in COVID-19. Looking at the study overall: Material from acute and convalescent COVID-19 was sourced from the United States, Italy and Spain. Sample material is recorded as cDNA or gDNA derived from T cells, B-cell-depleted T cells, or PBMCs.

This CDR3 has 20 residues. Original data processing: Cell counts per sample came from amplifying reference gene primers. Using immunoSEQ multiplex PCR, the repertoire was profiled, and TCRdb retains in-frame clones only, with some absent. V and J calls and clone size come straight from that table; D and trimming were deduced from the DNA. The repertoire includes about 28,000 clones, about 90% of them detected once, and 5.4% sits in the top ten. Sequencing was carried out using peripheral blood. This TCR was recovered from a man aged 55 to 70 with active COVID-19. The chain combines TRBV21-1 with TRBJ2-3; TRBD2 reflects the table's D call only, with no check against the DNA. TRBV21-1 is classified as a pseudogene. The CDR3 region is CASSKAQPEGKFSGPDTQYF. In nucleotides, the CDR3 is TGTGCCAGCAGCAAAGCGCAGCCGGAGGGCAAGTTCAGTGGACCAGATACGCAGTATTTT.